Sequencing of this T cell receptor beta chain was carried out in a study of OX40 agonist ivuxolimab in advanced cancers. Remarks on this clone: Antigen specificity is unknown.

Findings and caveats of the study: Blood T cells, both CD4+ and CD8+, expanded clonally by week 6 at 0.1 to 3.0 mg/kg.

The CDR3 extends over 14 amino acids. V lost 4 bases, J lost 0 bases, and 9 bases lay in between. CDR1 and CDR2 from the germline V gene are SGHAT and FQNNGV. Method: immunoSEQ multiplex PCR; TCRdb's copy keeps in-frame clones and lacks some. Among 90,000 to 150,000 clones listed, roughly nine tenths were seen once. Sample: CD4+ or CD8+ T cells sorted from blood, taken in a trial of the OX40 agonist ivuxolimab. The sequence came from an adult with an advanced solid tumor such as melanoma, head and neck, liver or kidney cancer. V and J are TRBV11-2 and TRBJ1-1, with D perhaps matching TRBD1 (6 bases). The CDR3 is CASSSRGVNTEAFF. Here the CDR3 DNA reads TGTGCCAGCAGCTCTAGGGGGGTGAACACTGAAGCTTTCTTT. Full variable domain (outside the CDR3, taken from reference TRBV11-2 and TRBJ1-1): EAGVAQSPRYKIIEKRQSVAFWCNPISGHATLYWYQQILGQGPKLLIQFQNNGVVDDSQLPKDRFSAERLKGVDSTLKIQPAKLEDSAVYLCASSSRGVNTEAFFGQGTRLTVV.